This T cell receptor beta chain was recovered during a study of T-cell reconstitution after alpha-beta-depleted transplantation in children. This clonotype was counted at least ten times. Unique molecular identifiers were incorporated into the prepared TCRbeta library. TCRdb re-called the PCR reads with MiXCR, one entry per CDR3 protein. The table shows about 190,000 distinct CDR3 sequences, with 8.5% to 14% occurring only once. V lost 2 bases and J lost 1, with 6 bases in between. CDR3 length: 14 amino acids. The germline V gene encodes CDR1 SGHTA and CDR2 FQGNSA. The TCR comes from a boy between 2 and 15 years old with acute myeloid leukemia, due to receive a stem cell transplant. This specimen was PBMCs, taken before TCRalphabeta/CD19-depleted stem cell transplant. The chain joins TRBV7-2 to TRBJ2-1; D gene uncertain. CDR3 sequence: CASSLLVSYNEQFF. The CDR3 bases are TGTGCCAGCAGCTTATTGGTTTCCTACAATGAGCAGTTCTTC.